This entry features one T cell receptor beta chain sequence. Trimming removed 3 bases from V and 5 bases from J, with 9 bases in between. There are 13 residues in the CDR3. Germline CDR1 is SGHVS and CDR2 is FQNEAQ. This specimen belongs to a study of technical replicates of blood from a few donors. Repertoires were generated with immunoSEQ multiplex PCR, while TCRdb's copy carries only in-frame clones and drops some. Of about 75,000 clones in the sample, approximately 96% were seen once. This rearrangement joins TRBV7-8 to TRBJ2-3; D is uncertain. This receptor was obtained from a human donor in good health. Material: T cells isolated from PBMCs. The CDR3: CASSFRSRDTQYF. The CDR3 DNA follows: TGTGCCAGCAGCTTCCGTAGTCGAGATACGCAGTATTTT.